This entry describes one T cell receptor beta chain. Sequencing used immunoSEQ multiplex PCR; TCRdb keeps in-frame clones, though not all of them. This table holds 160,000 or so clones, approximately 80% found once. This specimen belongs to a study of blood T cell repertoires in COVID-19. Looked up from germline, CDR1 is MNHEY and CDR2 is SMNVEV (reference sequence). The CDR3 runs 15 residues. Deletions cut 3 bases from V and 8 bases from J, with 19 bases between. This TCR came from a woman aged 55-69 years who had recovered from COVID-19. The chain recombines TRBV27 with TRBJ1-2, with D possibly being TRBD1 (6 bases). Sequencing was done on a sample of PBMCs or T cells enriched from blood (not recorded which). DNA of the CDR3: TGTGCCAGCAGTTTGAACGGGTTCGGACAGTGGGGCTACACCTTC. Its protein product is CASSLNGFGQWGYTF.